This record concerns one T cell receptor beta chain sequence. Only a few counts were recorded for this clone. Its recognized antigen is unknown. Nothing much larger sits one base from this clone, and base qualities are not available. Per the publication, the time point label means: pretreatment peripheral blood. A cohort of about 30 patients with locally advanced or metastatic urothelial carcinoma, treated at Memorial Sloan Kettering on a trial protocol, was included. Peripheral blood mononuclear cells were collected from each patient pretreatment and during treatment, giving between 1 and 8 total time points per patient. The Qiagen DNeasy Blood extraction kit was used to purify genomic DNA from total PBMCs and from tumor samples. PBMCs were collected pretreatment and during treatment, and were isolated and stored as previously described. The data were taken from a study of PD-L1 blockade in urothelial cancer (dated by TCRdb to about 2017). Describing the broader study: All patients started therapy around 2014 and received atezolizumab 1,200 mg intravenously every 3 weeks. Durable clinical benefit was achieved by nine patients and was not achieved by 20 patients. Blood samples were analyzed at two time points: 3 weeks after treatment start (second dose) and 6 weeks after treatment start. An exploratory multi-omic analysis was conducted of the somatic, immune and clinical correlates of response to PD-L1 blockade with atezolizumab in urothelial cancer. In the same patients, whole exome sequencing and RNA sequencing of pretreatment tumors were performed in addition to TCR sequencing. Progression-free survival longer than 6 months counted as durable clinical benefit, and TCR features were additionally tested against both progression-free and overall survival. Patients had an ECOG performance status of 0 or 1 and had received between 0 and 3 prior chemotherapy regimens. About 90% of the 29 patients were identified as males with urothelial cancer of bladder origin, and a prior smoking history was reported by 18 of 29 patients. Pretreatment blood TCR-seq was available for about 28 patients, at least one posttreatment blood collection was obtained for 24 patients, and tumor TCR-seq was available for 24 patients. Blood samples gave a median of around 140,000 T cells and 83,000 or so unique TCRs, with a median clonality of 0.080. Pretreatment tumor samples and matched peripheral blood, collected serially before and after atezolizumab treatment, underwent TCR sequencing. What the authors observed across the whole study: Among patients with durable benefit, tumor-associated TCR clones showed greater expansion in peripheral blood 3 weeks after treatment started (n of about 21, p = 0.022). A pretreatment peripheral blood TCR clonality below the median was linked to improved progression-free and overall survival. Because the sample size was small (n ≈ 30) and many exploratory analyses were performed, the results are intended to be hypothesis-generating.

Synthetic TCR analog templates were spiked into each PCR to estimate absolute template abundance from read counts. The immunoSEQ assay used bias-controlled V and J gene primers to amplify TCRbeta CDR3 regions from genomic DNA. Rearranged TCRbeta segments were sequenced at approximately 20X coverage. As for how the authors treated the data: Clustering was used to correct sequencing errors, and CDR3s were annotated against IMGT to assign V, D and J genes. Only productive TCRbeta rearrangements were used in downstream analyses, excluding out-of-frame or stop-codon sequences. To compute clonality, Shannon entropy was normalized by the log of the number of unique productive sequences and then subtracted from one. Clones differing between time points or between blood and tumor were identified using Fisher's exact test with Benjamini-Hochberg correction, with an adjusted p below 0.01 applied as the threshold. TCRdb holds this immuneACCESS table with in-frame rearrangements only. Some clones are missing; in checked studies, unresolved V genes explain under half, and the rest has no known cause. Clonal size and the V and J genes are those of that table, whereas D and trimming came from the DNA. This sample lists tens of thousands of clones; around 90% were detected once. Together, the top ten hold under 15% of the sample.

The V end gives up 2 bases and the J end 6 bases, leaving 10 bases in the junction not matched to a gene. The CDR3 sequence holds 15 residues, the cysteine and phenylalanine included. Only CDR3 DNA remains: 45 bases, in frame from the first base. The germline V gene (reference sequence) gives CDR1 as SEHNR and CDR2 as FQNEAQ. The input for sequencing was PBMCs, taken around atezolizumab (anti-PD-L1) treatment. The sequence was collected from a woman aged 55-75 years with urothelial cancer. The receptor chain draws on TRBV7-9 and TRBJ2-7, and 7 bases in between align with TRBD2. The CDR3 protein: CASSLTSGGGREQYF. The DNA sequence follows: TGTGCCAGCAGCTTAACGTCTGGGGGGGGACGCGAGCAGTACTTC.